Sequencing of this T cell receptor (beta chain) was carried out in a study of blood T cell repertoires in COVID-19. Study-wide context: Samples came from the United States, Italy and Spain, spanning acute and convalescent COVID-19.

Profiling relied on immunoSEQ multiplex PCR, and the TCRdb table lists in-frame clones only, not all of them. The sample shows 85,000 to 95,000 clones, roughly 88% of them seen only once. With 6 bases clipped from V and 3 bases from J, the junction kept 10 bases outside the gene matches. This CDR3 contains 15 residues. The germline gives CDR1 SGHDT, CDR2 YYEEEE. This chain links TRBV5-6 with TRBJ2-7; 9 nucleotides match TRBD1. The source is a human donor in a cohort sampled during active COVID-19. Material: peripheral blood. CDR3 sequence: CASIQSTGGIYEQYF. The CDR3 DNA sequence: TGTGCCAGCATCCAGTCGACAGGGGGGATCTACGAGCAGTACTTC.